This T cell receptor (beta chain) was obtained from a study of a mutant IDH1 vaccine in newly diagnosed glioma. Libraries were prepared by immunoSEQ multiplex PCR; TCRdb keeps only in-frame clonotypes and omits some of them. Of tens of thousands of clones in the sample, around 90% were seen once. Described time point: baseline, week 1 (first vaccination visit). Treatment of the sample: pre-vaccination baseline after standard-of-care therapy. The germline gives CDR1 MNHEY, CDR2 SMNVEV (reference sequence). The germline V and J ends were trimmed by 3 bases and 0 bases, with 9 bases remaining between them. This CDR3 is built from 16 residues.

The TCR comes from a man in his fifties with glioma. This chain links TRBV27 with TRBJ1-6; the D gene is possibly TRBD1 (5 bases). Sequencing was performed on PBMCs, taken from a glioma patient treated with radiotherapy, temozolomide or both. The CDR3 loop reads CASSFGTGSYNSPLHF. CDR3 in DNA: TGTGCCAGCAGTTTCGGGACCGGCTCCTATAATTCACCCCTCCACTTT.